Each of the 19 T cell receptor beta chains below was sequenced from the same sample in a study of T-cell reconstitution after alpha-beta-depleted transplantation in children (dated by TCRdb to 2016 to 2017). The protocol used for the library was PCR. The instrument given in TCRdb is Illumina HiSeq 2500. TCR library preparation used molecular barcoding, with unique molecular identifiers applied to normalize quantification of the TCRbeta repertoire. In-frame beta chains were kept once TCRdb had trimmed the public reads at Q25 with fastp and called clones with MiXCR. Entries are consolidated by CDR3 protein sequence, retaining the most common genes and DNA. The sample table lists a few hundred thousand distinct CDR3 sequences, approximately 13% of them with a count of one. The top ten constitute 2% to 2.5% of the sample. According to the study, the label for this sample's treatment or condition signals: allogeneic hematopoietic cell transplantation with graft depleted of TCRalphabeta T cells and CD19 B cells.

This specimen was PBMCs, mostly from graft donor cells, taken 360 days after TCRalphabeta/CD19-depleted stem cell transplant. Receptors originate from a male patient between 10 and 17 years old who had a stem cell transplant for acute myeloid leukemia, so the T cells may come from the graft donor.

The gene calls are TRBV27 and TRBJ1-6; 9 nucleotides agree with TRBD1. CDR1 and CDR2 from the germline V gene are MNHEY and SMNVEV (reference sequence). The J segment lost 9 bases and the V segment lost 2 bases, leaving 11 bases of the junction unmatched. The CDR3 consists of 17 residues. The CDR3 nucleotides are TGTGCCAGCAGTTTAACCGAACAGGGGGCGCCGGGTTCACCCCTCCACTTT. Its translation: CASSLTEQGAPGSPLHF.

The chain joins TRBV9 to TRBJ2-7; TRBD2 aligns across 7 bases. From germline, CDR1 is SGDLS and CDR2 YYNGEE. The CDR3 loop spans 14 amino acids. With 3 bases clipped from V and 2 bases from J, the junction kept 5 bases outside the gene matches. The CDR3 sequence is CASSAGRVAYEQYF. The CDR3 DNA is TGTGCCAGCAGCGCGGGGAGGGTGGCCTACGAGCAGTACTTC. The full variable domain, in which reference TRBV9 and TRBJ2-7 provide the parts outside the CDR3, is DSGVTQTPKHLITATGQRVTLRCSPRSGDLSVYWYQQSLDQGLQFLIQYYNGEERAKGNILERFSAQQFPDLHSELNLSSLELGDSALYFCASSAGRVAYEQYFGPGTRLTVT.

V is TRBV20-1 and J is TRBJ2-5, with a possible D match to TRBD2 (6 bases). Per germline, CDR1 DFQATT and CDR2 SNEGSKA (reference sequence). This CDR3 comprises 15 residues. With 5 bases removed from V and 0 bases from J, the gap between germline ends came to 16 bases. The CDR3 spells CSAPRPLANQETQYF. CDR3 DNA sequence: TGCAGTGCTCCGAGACCTCTAGCGAACCAAGAGACCCAGTACTTC.

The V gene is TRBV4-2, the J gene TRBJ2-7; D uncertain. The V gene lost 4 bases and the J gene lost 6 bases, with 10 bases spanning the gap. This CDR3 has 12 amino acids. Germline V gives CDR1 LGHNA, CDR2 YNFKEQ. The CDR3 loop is CASSRSTAEQYF. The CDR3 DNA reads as TGTGCCAGCAGCCGGAGTACGGCCGAGCAGTACTTC.

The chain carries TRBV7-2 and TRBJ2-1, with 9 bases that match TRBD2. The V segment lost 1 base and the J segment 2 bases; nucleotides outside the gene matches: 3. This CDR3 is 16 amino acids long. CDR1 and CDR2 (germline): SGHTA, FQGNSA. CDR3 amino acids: CASSLGTSVAYNEQFF. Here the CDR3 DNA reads TGTGCCAGCAGCTTAGGGACTAGCGTGGCCTACAATGAGCAGTTCTTC.

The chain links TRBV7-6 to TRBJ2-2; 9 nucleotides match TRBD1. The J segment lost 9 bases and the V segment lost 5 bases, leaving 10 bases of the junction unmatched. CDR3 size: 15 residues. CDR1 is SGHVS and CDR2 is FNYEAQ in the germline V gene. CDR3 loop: CASSPAQGARRELFF. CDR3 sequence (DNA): TGTGCCAGCAGCCCCGCACAGGGGGCACGTCGGGAGCTGTTTTTT. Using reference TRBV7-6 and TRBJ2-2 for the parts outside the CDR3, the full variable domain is GAGVSQSPRYKVTKRGQDVALRCDPISGHVSLYWYRQALGQGPEFLTYFNYEAQQDKSGLPNDRFSAERPEGSISTLTIQRTEQRDSAMYRCASSPAQGARRELFFGEGSRLTVL.

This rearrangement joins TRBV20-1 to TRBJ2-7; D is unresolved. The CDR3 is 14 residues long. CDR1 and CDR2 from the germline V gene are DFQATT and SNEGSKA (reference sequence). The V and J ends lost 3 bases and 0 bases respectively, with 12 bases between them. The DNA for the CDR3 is TGCAGTGCTAGTTTTGCAGGACCCTCCTACGAGCAGTACTTC. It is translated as CSASFAGPSYEQYF.

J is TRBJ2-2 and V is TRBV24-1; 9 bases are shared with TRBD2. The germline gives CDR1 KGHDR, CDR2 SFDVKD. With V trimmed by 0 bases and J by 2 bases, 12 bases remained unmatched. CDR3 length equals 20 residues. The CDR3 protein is CATSDLRRAGLAYNTGELFF. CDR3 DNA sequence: TGTGCCACCAGTGATTTGCGCCGGGCCGGACTAGCGTATAACACCGGGGAGCTGTTTTTT.

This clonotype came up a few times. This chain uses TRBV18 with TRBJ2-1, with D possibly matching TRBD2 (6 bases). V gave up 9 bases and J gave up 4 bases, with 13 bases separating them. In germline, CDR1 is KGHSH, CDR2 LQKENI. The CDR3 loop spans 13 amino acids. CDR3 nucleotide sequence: TGTGCCAGTGTGGGACTTCTATACAATGAGCAGTTCTTC. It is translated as CASVGLLYNEQFF.

The CDR3 reads CASSYGIEQFF. CDR3 in DNA: TGTGCCAGCAGTTACGGTATAGAGCAGTTCTTC. This sequence joins TRBV6-2 or TRBV6-3 and TRBJ2-1; D remains unclear. The germline V gene has CDR1 MNHEY and CDR2 SVGEGT. Trimming stripped 2 bases from V and 10 bases from J, with 6 bases between. The CDR3 is 11 residues long.

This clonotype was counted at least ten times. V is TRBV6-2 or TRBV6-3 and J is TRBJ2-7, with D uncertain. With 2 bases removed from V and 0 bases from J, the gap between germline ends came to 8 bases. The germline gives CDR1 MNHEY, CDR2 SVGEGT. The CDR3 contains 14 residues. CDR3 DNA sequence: TGTGCCAGCAGTTACACCGCCACCTCCTACGAGCAGTACTTC. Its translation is CASSYTATSYEQYF.

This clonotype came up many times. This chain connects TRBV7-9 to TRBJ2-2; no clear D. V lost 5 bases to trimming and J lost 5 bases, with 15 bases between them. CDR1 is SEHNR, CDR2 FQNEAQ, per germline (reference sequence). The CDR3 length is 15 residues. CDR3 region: CASSPSQVSTGELFF. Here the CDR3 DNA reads TGTGCCAGCAGCCCCTCTCAGGTCTCAACCGGGGAGCTGTTTTTT. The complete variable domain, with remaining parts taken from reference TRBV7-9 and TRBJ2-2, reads DTGVSQNPRHKITKRGQNVTFRCDPISEHNRLYWYRQTLGQGPEFLTYFQNEAQLEKSRLLSDRFSAERPKGSFSTLEIQRTEQGDSAMYLCASSPSQVSTGELFFGEGSRLTVL.

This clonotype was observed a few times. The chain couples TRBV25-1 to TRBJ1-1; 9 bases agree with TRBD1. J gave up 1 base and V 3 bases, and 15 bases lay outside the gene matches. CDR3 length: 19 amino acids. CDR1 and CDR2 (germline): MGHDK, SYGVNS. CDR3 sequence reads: CASSDTWTGEGGSNTEAFF. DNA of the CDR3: TGTGCCAGCAGTGATACTTGGACAGGGGAAGGAGGGTCGAACACTGAAGCTTTCTTT.

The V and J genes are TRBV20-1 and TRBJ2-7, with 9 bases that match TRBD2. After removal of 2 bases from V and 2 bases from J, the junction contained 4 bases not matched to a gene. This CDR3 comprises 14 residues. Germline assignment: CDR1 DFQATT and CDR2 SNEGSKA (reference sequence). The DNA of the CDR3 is TGCAGTGCTAGAAGGGCTAGCGGGACCTACGAGCAGTACTTC. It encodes CSARRASGTYEQYF.

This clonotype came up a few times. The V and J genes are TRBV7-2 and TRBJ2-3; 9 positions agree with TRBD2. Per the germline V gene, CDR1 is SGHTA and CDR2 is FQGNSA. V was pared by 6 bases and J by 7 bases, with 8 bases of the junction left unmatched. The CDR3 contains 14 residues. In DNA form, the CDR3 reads TGTGCCAGCAGGCCCCGACTAGCGGCATATACGCAGTATTTT. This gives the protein CASRPRLAAYTQYF.

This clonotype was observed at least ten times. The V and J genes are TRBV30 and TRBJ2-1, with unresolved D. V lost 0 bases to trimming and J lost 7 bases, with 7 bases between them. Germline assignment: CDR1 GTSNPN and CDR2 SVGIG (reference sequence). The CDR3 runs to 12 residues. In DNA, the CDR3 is TGTGCCTGGAGTGTAAGCGCTAATGAGCAGTTCTTC. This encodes CAWSVSANEQFF.

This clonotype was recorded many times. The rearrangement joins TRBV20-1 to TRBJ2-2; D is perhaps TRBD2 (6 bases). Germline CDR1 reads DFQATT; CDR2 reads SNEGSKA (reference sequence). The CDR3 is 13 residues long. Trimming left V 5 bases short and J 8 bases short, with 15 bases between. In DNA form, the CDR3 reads TGCAGTGCTCGCCGGGACTCGGTGGGGGAGCTGTTTTTT. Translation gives CSARRDSVGELFF.

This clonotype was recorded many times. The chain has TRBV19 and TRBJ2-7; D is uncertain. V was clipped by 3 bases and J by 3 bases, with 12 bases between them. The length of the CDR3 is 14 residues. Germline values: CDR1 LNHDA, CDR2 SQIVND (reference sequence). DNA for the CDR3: TGTGCCAGTAGTATCCCGGGCCTCATCTACGAGCAGTACTTC. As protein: CASSIPGLIYEQYF.

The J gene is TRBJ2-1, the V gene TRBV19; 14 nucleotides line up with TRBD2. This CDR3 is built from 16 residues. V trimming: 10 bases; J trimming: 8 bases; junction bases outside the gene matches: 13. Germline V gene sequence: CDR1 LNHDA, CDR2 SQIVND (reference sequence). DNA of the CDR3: TGTGCCACCAGGATGGCAGGGACTAGCGGGAGCGATGAGCAGTTCTTC. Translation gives CATRMAGTSGSDEQFF.